The present TCR beta chain was sequenced within a study of T cell repertoires in cytomegalovirus infection. The CDR3 length is 14 residues. Per germline, CDR1 MNHNY and CDR2 SVGAGI (reference sequence). V was pared by 2 bases and J by 8 bases, with 13 bases between. A single record per CDR3 protein comes from TCRdb applying MiXCR to the reads. The table shows about a million distinct CDR3 sequences, with 31% occurring only once. This clonotype was seen a few times. The antigen is unknown. The J gene is TRBJ2-1, the V gene TRBV6-6, with a possible D match to TRBD1 (5 bases). The sample was cultured CD8+ T cells from PBMCs, taken from culture after CMV antigen stimulation. The sequence was obtained from a human donor in good health (CMV status not recorded). Some clones in this sample may be carry-over from other donors' samples. The CDR3 coding sequence is TGTGCCAGCAGTTACCTAAACCTCAGGGATGAGCAGTTCTTC. Translation gives CASSYLNLRDEQFF.